The clone carrying this T cell receptor (beta chain) was detected only a few times. The antigen is not known. The CDR3 is 16 amino acids. Looked up from germline, CDR1 is DFQATT and CDR2 is SNEGSKA (reference sequence). With V trimmed by 1 base and J by 0 bases, 3 bases remained unmatched. Patients with uncontrolled infections, other autoimmune diseases, pregnancy or lactation were excluded. This sample is drawn from a study of T cells in Graves' hyperthyroidism and ophthalmopathy. Study conclusions and caveats: Appearing also in blood were most of the thyroid clonotypes expanded above 0.001. In simple terms, a model built on 13 V-J features told ophthalmopathy apart from stable hyperthyroidism.

The TCR beta CDR3 regions underwent amplification using RNA transcripts as the source. RT-PCR in the first round (using the HTBI primer set) targeted the TCR CDR3. Each CDR3 protein gets one entry after TCRdb re-called the multiplex PCR reads with MiXCR. The sample contains under 600,000 distinct CDR3 sequences, about 16% of which appear only once. Sequenced: blood. The chain carries TRBV20-1 and TRBJ2-7, with 13 bases fitting TRBD2. The sequence derives from a middle-aged woman with Graves' ophthalmopathy. This chain's CDR3 is CSARGLAGGHSYEQYF. For the CDR3, the DNA is TGCAGTGCTAGAGGACTAGCGGGGGGCCACTCCTACGAGCAGTACTTC.